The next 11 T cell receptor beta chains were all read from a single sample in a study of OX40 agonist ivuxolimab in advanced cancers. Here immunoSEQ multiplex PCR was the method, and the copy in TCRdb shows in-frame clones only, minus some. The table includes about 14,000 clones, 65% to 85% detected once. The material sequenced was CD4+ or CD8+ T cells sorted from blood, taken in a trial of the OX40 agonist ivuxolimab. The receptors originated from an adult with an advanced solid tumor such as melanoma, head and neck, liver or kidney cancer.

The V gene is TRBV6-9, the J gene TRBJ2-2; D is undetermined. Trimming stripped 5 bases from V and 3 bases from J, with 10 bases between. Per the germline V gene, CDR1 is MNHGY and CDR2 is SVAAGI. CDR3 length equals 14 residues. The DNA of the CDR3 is TGTGCCAGCAGTACACTCTCTGACACCGGGGAGCTGTTTTTT. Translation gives CASSTLSDTGELFF.

CDR3 DNA: TGTGCCAGCAGCGTAGCCCCGGACAGGGCGAACGGTTTGTACTTC. This encodes CASSVAPDRANGLYF. J is TRBJ2-7 and V is TRBV9; 8 nucleotides line up with TRBD1. Trimming at V came to 0 bases and at J to 12 bases, leaving 14 bases not matched to a gene. Germline loops: CDR1 SGDLS, CDR2 YYNGEE. This CDR3 is built from 15 residues.

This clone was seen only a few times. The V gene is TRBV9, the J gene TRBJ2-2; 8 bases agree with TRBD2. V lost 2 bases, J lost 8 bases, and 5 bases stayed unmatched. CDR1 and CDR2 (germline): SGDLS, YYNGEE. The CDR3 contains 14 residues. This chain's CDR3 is CASSVTGGAGELFF. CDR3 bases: TGTGCCAGCAGCGTTACGGGAGGGGCAGGGGAGCTGTTTTTT.

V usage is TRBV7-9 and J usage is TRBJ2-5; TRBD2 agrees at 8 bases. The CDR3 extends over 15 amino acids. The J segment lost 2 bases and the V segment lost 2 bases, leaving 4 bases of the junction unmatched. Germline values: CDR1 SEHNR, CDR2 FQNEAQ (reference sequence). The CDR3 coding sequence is TGTGCCAGCAGCTTAACTAGCGGAGCACAAGAGACCCAGTACTTC. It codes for CASSLTSGAQETQYF.

CDR3 sequence (DNA): TGTGCCAGCAGCTTAGGGGGTAGGGCAGGGGAGACCCAGTACTTC. Its translation: CASSLGGRAGETQYF. V usage is TRBV7-3 and J usage is TRBJ2-5; D is tentatively TRBD1 or TRBD2 (5 bases each). The ends were cut back, 2 bases at V and 5 bases at J, with 15 bases in the middle. CDR3 length equals 15 residues. Germline V lookup: CDR1 SGHTA, CDR2 FQGTGA. The full variable domain, rest sourced from reference TRBV7-3 and TRBJ2-5, is GAGVSQTPSNKVTEKGKYVELRCDPISGHTALYWYRQSLGQGPEFLIYFQGTGAADDSGLPNDRFFAVRPEGSVSTLKIQRTERGDSAVYLCASSLGGRAGETQYFGPGTRLLVL.

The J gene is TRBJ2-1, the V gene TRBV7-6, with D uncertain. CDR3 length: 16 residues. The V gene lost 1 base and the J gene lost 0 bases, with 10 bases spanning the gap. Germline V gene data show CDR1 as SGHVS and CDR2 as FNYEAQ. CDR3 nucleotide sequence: TGTGCCAGCAGCTTAGGAGTAGGTGGCTCCTACAATGAGCAGTTCTTC. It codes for CASSLGVGGSYNEQFF.

CDR3 in DNA: TGTGCCAGCAGCCCGAGTTTGTTCGGGGGCCGGACCGGGGAGCTGTTTTTT. Protein: CASSPSLFGGRTGELFF. The chain employs TRBV7-2 and TRBJ2-2; D is perhaps TRBD1 or TRBD2 (6 bases each). Germline V CDR1 and CDR2: SGHTA, FQGNSA. There are 17 residues in the CDR3. V was shortened by 5 bases and J by 5 bases, with 21 bases between the two germline ends.

CDR3: CASSLGVLAGVGETQYF. The CDR3, as DNA: TGTGCCAGCAGCTTAGGGGTCCTAGCGGGAGTCGGAGAGACCCAGTACTTC. The gene calls are TRBV11-2 and TRBJ2-5, with 10 bases fitting TRBD2. The J segment lost 4 bases and the V segment lost 1 base, leaving 9 bases of the junction unmatched. The CDR3 length is 17 residues. Germline assignment: CDR1 SGHAT and CDR2 FQNNGV.

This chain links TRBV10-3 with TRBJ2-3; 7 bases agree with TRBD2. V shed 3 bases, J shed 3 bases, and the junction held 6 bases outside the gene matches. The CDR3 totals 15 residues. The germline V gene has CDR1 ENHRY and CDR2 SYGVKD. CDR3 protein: CAISDTAGLTDTQYF. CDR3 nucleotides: TGTGCCATCAGTGATACAGCGGGACTAACAGATACGCAGTATTTT.

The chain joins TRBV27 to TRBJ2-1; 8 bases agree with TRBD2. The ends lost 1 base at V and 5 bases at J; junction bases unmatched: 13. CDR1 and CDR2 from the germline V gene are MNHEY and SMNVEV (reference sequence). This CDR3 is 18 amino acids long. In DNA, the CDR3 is TGTGCCAGCAGTTTATTCCCTCTACTAGCGGAGGGGGACAATGAGCAGTTCTTC. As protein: CASSLFPLLAEGDNEQFF.

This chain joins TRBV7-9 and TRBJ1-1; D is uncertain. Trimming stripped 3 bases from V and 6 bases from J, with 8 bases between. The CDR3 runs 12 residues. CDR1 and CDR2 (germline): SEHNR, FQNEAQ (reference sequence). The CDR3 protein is CASSFQVPEAFF. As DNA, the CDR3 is TGTGCCAGCAGCTTTCAGGTTCCTGAAGCTTTCTTT.